This TCR beta chain is drawn from a study of blood T cell repertoires in COVID-19. The CDR3 is 14 amino acids. The ends lost 5 bases at V and 3 bases at J; junction bases unmatched: 4. Germline loops: CDR1 SNHLY, CDR2 FYNNEI. Seattle patient enrollment occurred during active infection, with longitudinal follow-up thereafter. The repertoire was sequenced with immunoSEQ multiplex PCR; TCRdb's copy has only in-frame clones and lacks some. The sample holds about 210,000 clones, around four fifths seen once. Sequenced: peripheral blood. The chain links TRBV2 to TRBJ1-5; 7 bases are a match to TRBD1. The receptor was isolated from a woman between 65 and 79 years old with COVID-19, enrolled during active disease. The CDR3 DNA reads TGTGCCAGCAGTCGGACAGGCCCCAATCAGCCCCAGCATTTT. It translates to CASSRTGPNQPQHF.